Listed below are T cell receptor beta chains from one sample, sequenced in a study of beta chain features in type 1 diabetes. Assay: immunoSEQ multiplex PCR; the TCRdb copy retains only in-frame clones and omits some. The profile shows around 200,000 clones, approximately 13% of them singletons. Sample: central memory CD4+ T cells from blood. These receptors originate from a woman in her late teens or twenties in good health. Each CDR3 is given with its conserved first and last residue. D genes are given only for firm matches. Clone sizes are given selectively: once, few, many, or a class where the clone is expanded.

V gene	D gene	J gene	clone size	CDR3 DNA	CDR3 protein
TRBV5-1	NA	TRBJ2-1	few	TGCGCCAGCAGCTTGTCGACAGCCGAATACAATGAGCAGTTCTTC	CASSLSTAEYNEQFF
TRBV2	TRBD2	TRBJ2-5	few	TGTGCCAGCAGGGGACTAGCAGGAGAGACCCAGTACTTC	CASRGLAGETQYF
TRBV28	NA	TRBJ1-1	NA	TGTGCCAGCAGTTTAGCTAGCACTGAAGCTTTCTTT	CASSLASTEAFF
TRBV6-5	TRBD2	TRBJ2-7	NA	TGTGCCAGCAGGGGAGCGGGAGACGAGCAGTACTTC	CASRGAGDEQYF
TRBV5-1	NA	TRBJ1-1	NA	TGCGCCAGCAGCTTTGAAGGGGGAGCGAACACTGAAGCTTTCTTT	CASSFEGGANTEAFF
TRBV28	TRBD1	TRBJ1-5	NA	TGTGCCAGCAGTTTGAGGACAGGGTGGAGCAATCAGCCCCAGCATTTT	CASSLRTGWSNQPQHF
TRBV6-6	NA	TRBJ2-1	NA	TGTGCCAGCAGTTACCCGGGGGAGGAGCAGTTCTTC	CASSYPGEEQFF
TRBV30	TRBD2	TRBJ2-5	few	TGTGCCTGGAGTACCGGACTAGCGGGGCAAGAGACCCAGTACTTC	CAWSTGLAGQETQYF
TRBV7-9	NA	TRBJ1-1	few	TGTGCCAGCAGCACCTCGGGGGGCGTAGGAGCTTTCTTT	CASSTSGGVGAFF
TRBV18	TRBD1	TRBJ2-3	few	TGTGCCAGCTCAGCTGACAGGGATTCTACAGATACGCAGTATTTT	CASSADRDSTDTQYF
TRBV6-5	TRBD2	TRBJ2-7	NA	TGTGCCAGCAGTGGCATGGGCGGGAGAAACTACGAGCAGTACTTC	CASSGMGGRNYEQYF
TRBV28	NA	TRBJ2-3	NA	TGTGCCAGCAGTTCGGGGGGCACAGATACGCAGTATTTT	CASSSGGTDTQYF
TRBV7-9	NA	TRBJ2-1	many	TGTGCCAGCAGCCCTGTTGATGAGCAGTTCTTC	CASSPVDEQFF
TRBV7-9	NA	TRBJ1-5	few	TGTGCCAGCAGCCCTACGGGGGATCAGCCCCAGCATTTT	CASSPTGDQPQHF
TRBV4-2	TRBD2	TRBJ2-1	NA	TGTGCCAGCAGCCAAGACCCCGGGACTAGCGGTTACAATGAGCAGTTCTTC	CASSQDPGTSGYNEQFF
TRBV29-1	NA	TRBJ2-7	few	TGCAGCGCCGGTGAGGTCTCCTACGAGCAGTACTTC	CSAGEVSYEQYF
TRBV5-6	TRBD1	TRBJ2-1	NA	TGTGCCAGCAGCTTCGGGACAGCTACGTTCTTC	CASSFGTATFF
TRBV18	NA	TRBJ1-1	few	TGTGCCAGCTCACCCGGTAGGGGGAACACTGAAGCTTTCTTT	CASSPGRGNTEAFF
TRBV5-1	NA	TRBJ2-6	NA	TGCGCCAGCAGCTTTGATACGGTCTCTGGGGCCAACGTCCTGACTTTC	CASSFDTVSGANVLTF
TRBV5-1	NA	TRBJ1-4	NA	TGCGCCAGCCGCCAGGGTCGTAATGAAAAACTGTTTTTT	CASRQGRNEKLFF
TRBV6-6	NA	TRBJ2-3	NA	TGTGCCAGCGGCGGTGGGTGGGGCACAGATACGCAGTATTTT	CASGGGWGTDTQYF
TRBV18	TRBD1	TRBJ2-5	few	TGTGCCAGCTCCCCGGACAGGGCAAGTAGGGAGACCCAGTACTTC	CASSPDRASRETQYF
TRBV2	TRBD2	TRBJ2-3	few	TGTGCCAGCAGTCGGACTAGCGGGAGGTCCTCAGATACGCAGTATTTT	CASSRTSGRSSDTQYF
TRBV2	TRBD1	TRBJ1-4	NA	TGTGCCAGCAGTAGTCGGGACAGGGCTTCTAATGAAAAACTGTTTTTT	CASSSRDRASNEKLFF
TRBV28	NA	TRBJ1-5	many	TGTGCCAGCAGTTTGGGCCAGGGGCTCGATAATCAGCCCCAGCATTTT	CASSLGQGLDNQPQHF
TRBV11-3	NA	TRBJ2-2	NA	TGTGCCAGCAGCTTAGATGGACAGAAGAACACCGGGGAGCTGTTTTTT	CASSLDGQKNTGELFF
TRBV7-9	TRBD1	TRBJ1-1	few	TGTGCCAGCAGCGACAGGGTACGGGCTTTCTTT	CASSDRVRAFF
TRBV7-3	TRBD2	TRBJ2-5	few	TGTGCCAGCAGCTTAAGACTAGCGGGAGGAAGGGAGACCCAGTACTTC	CASSLRLAGGRETQYF
TRBV4-2	NA	TRBJ2-5	NA	TGTGCCAGCAGCTTAGCCTTATACTGGAGTAAAGAGACCCAGTACTTC	CASSLALYWSKETQYF
TRBV7-2	NA	TRBJ2-1	NA	TGTGCCAGCAGCTTGTACTCCTACAATGAGCAGTTCTTC	CASSLYSYNEQFF
TRBV29-1	TRBD2	TRBJ2-1	few	TGCAGCTCCAAAAGGGTTAGCGGGAGAGAAGGTAGGAATGAGCAGTTCTTC	CSSKRVSGREGRNEQFF
TRBV6-5	NA	TRBJ2-4	NA	TGTGCCAGCAGTACCCAGGGTTTAGCCAAAAACATTCAGTACTTC	CASSTQGLAKNIQYF
TRBV4-3	TRBD2	TRBJ2-1	NA	TGCGCCAGCAGCCCGGGACTAGCGGGCTCCTACAATGAGCAGTTCTTC	CASSPGLAGSYNEQFF
TRBV7-8	NA	TRBJ1-1	NA	TGTGCCAGCAGCTTAGAACGGCGGGGGGGCTCTGAAGCTTTCTTT	CASSLERRGGSEAFF
TRBV18	TRBD2	TRBJ2-7	NA	TGTGCCAGCTCACCACCGGCTGGGGGGGATAGTGAGCAGTACTTC	CASSPPAGGDSEQYF
TRBV5-1	TRBD1	TRBJ1-1	NA	TGCGCCAGCAGCCCGCAGGGGGGTAACACTGAAGCTTTCTTT	CASSPQGGNTEAFF
TRBV5-1	NA	TRBJ2-5	few	TGCGCCAGCAGCATGGTGGAGGACACCCAGTACTTC	CASSMVEDTQYF
TRBV6-6	TRBD1	TRBJ2-5	NA	TGTGCCAGCAGCTGGGGACAGAACCAAGAGACCCAGTACTTC	CASSWGQNQETQYF
TRBV11-2	TRBD1	TRBJ1-5	many	TGTGCCAGCAGCTTAGATCAGACAGGGAATCAGCCCCAGCATTTT	CASSLDQTGNQPQHF
TRBV6-6	NA	TRBJ2-5	few	TGTGCCAGCAGTTACCCACAGAGTTTCTTACAAGAGACCCAGTACTTC	CASSYPQSFLQETQYF
TRBV10-2	TRBD2	TRBJ2-5	NA	TGCGCCAGCAAACTAGCGGGAGGGCCGGGAGAGACCCAGTACTTC	CASKLAGGPGETQYF
TRBV5-4	NA	TRBJ2-1	NA	TGTGCCAGCAGCCAAGATCGCTCTAGGTTCGGTGAGCAGTTCTTC	CASSQDRSRFGEQFF
TRBV11-2	TRBD2	TRBJ2-2	NA	TGTGCCAGCAGTACCCAAGCGGGAGGGCGAACCGGGGAGCTGTTTTTT	CASSTQAGGRTGELFF
TRBV27	NA	TRBJ1-1	NA	TGTGCCAGCAGGATGACGGGGAACACTGAAGCTTTCTTT	CASRMTGNTEAFF
TRBV30	TRBD1	TRBJ1-2	NA	TGTGCCTGGAGTGTGGGCAGGGGGCAGGCTGGCTACACCTTC	CAWSVGRGQAGYTF
TRBV2	NA	TRBJ2-5	many	TGTGCCAGCCACCGGCGGGGAGAGACCCAGTACTTC	CASHRRGETQYF
TRBV6-5	TRBD1	TRBJ2-1	NA	TGTGCCAGCAGGGAGGGAACAGGGACAGGGAAGCAGTTCTTC	CASREGTGTGKQFF
TRBV18	NA	TRBJ1-1	few	TGTGCCAGCTCCCAGGCCATGAACACTGAAGCTTTCTTT	CASSQAMNTEAFF
TRBV6-6	TRBD1	TRBJ2-1	NA	TGTGCCGGACGAGGGACAGGGAAGGATGAGCAGTTCTTC	CAGRGTGKDEQFF
TRBV30	NA	TRBJ2-1	NA	TGTGCCTGGAGTCCTCTGACCGGGATACTAGGTCGTGAGCAGTTCTTC	CAWSPLTGILGREQFF
TRBV18	TRBD1	TRBJ2-1	NA	TGTGCCAGCTCACCACCGGACAGGGGGTCGAATGAGCAGTTCTTC	CASSPPDRGSNEQFF
TRBV6-5	NA	TRBJ2-7	few	TGTGCCAGCAGCAGTCGGGACACCTCCTACGAGCAGTACTTC	CASSSRDTSYEQYF
TRBV4-3	NA	TRBJ2-7	few	TGCGCCAGCAGCCAAGAGGTGCAGGGCAACTACGAGCAGTACTTC	CASSQEVQGNYEQYF
TRBV4-1	NA	TRBJ2-1	NA	TGCGCCAGCAGCCAAGGTGGACAGATGAATGAGCAGTTCTTC	CASSQGGQMNEQFF
TRBV14	NA	TRBJ2-7	many	TGTGCCAGCAGCGCCAGCCCTCGGGGCGAGCAGTACTTC	CASSASPRGEQYF
TRBV10-3	TRBD1	TRBJ1-2	few	TGTGCCATCAGTGAGCCGGGACAGGGTTATGGCTACACCTTC	CAISEPGQGYGYTF
TRBV19	NA	TRBJ2-1	NA	TGTGCCAGTAGTACCCAGGGAATGGGAAACAATGAGCAGTTCTTC	CASSTQGMGNNEQFF
TRBV28	NA	TRBJ1-5	NA	TGTGCCAGCAGTTACCTGGGGCGCCGTAGGTATCAGCCCCAGCATTTT	CASSYLGRRRYQPQHF